Only a few counts were recorded for the clone carrying this TCR beta chain. Its target is not known. This sample was taken from a study of neoadjuvant anti-PD-1 for oral cavity cancer. Study-level information: Patients without progression got a fourth dose around day 43. Regarding the study as a whole: With three patients per group, TCR findings need larger cohorts.

The sample's time point: after neoadjuvant nivolumab, at surgical resection. Patients had newly diagnosed, untreated stage II-IVA oral cavity squamous cell carcinoma. Using immunoSEQ multiplex PCR, the repertoire was profiled, and TCRdb retains in-frame clones only, with some absent. The table includes tens of thousands of clones, approximately 40% detected once. From germline, CDR1 is MNHEY and CDR2 SMNVEV (reference sequence). Deletions cut 5 bases from V and 1 base from J, with 13 bases between. CDR3 length: 15 residues. The origin of this receptor is a person aged 35-79 years with oral cavity squamous cell carcinoma. This chain joins TRBV27 and TRBJ2-3; maybe TRBD1 (5 bases). The source was tumor tissue, collected after nivolumab (anti-PD-1) treatment. The CDR3 loop is CASSRVQGGTDTQYF. CDR3 bases: TGTGCCAGCAGTCGAGTGCAAGGGGGCACAGATACGCAGTATTTT.